The sequence of this T cell receptor beta chain was determined in a study of T cells after yellow fever vaccination. The germline V gene encodes CDR1 MNHEY and CDR2 SMNVEV (reference sequence). The CDR3 runs 14 residues. Trimming took 0 bases from V and 7 from J, leaving 10 bases between them. Study findings and constraints: Abundant bulk-derived clonotypes could contaminate FACS-sorted repertoires.

A single record per CDR3 protein comes from TCRdb applying MiXCR to the 5' RACE reads. The sample consists of some 320,000 distinct CDR3 sequences, more than 8.5% of them appearing once. Details on this clonotype: Its antigen is unknown.

The TCR originated in a man aged 18 to 29 who received the YFV17D yellow fever vaccine. This chain links TRBV27 with TRBJ2-1; no clear D. The specimen was PBMCs, collected on the day of the first yellow fever vaccination. The CDR3 sequence: CASSLSGPTNEQFF. Here the CDR3 DNA reads TGTGCCAGCAGTTTATCGGGCCCGACGAATGAGCAGTTCTTC.